These 2 T cell receptor beta chains share one sample of origin, sequenced in a study of cytomegalovirus exposure and HLA in healthy donors. Use of 60 Vbeta and 13 Jbeta primers characterized the PCR. TCRdb keeps only in-frame clones here, not all; method: immunoSEQ multiplex PCR. This repertoire shows some 60,000 clones, more than 75% found once; its top ten account for around 1.5%. The sequencing input was PBMCs. The receptors stem from a man younger than 35 in good health and CMV-seronegative.

The chain is built from TRBV13 and TRBJ1-2; a possible D gene is TRBD1 (6 bases). Trimming took 5 bases from V and 4 from J, leaving 14 bases between them. The CDR3 runs to 14 residues. Germline V CDR1 and CDR2: PRHDT, FYEKMQ (reference sequence). The DNA for the CDR3 is TGTGCCAGCAGCGGCCCCGGGACAACCTATGGCTACACCTTC. It is translated as CASSGPGTTYGYTF.

This chain joins TRBV7-2 and TRBJ2-3; 8 nucleotides align to TRBD2. This CDR3 comprises 19 residues. The trim removed 5 bases at V and 0 bases at J, leaving 16 bases unmatched. CDR1 is SGHTA, CDR2 FQGNSA, per germline. The CDR3 DNA sequence: TGTGCCAGCAGCGAGTCTCATGTTAGCGGGGTCGGGAGCACAGATACGCAGTATTTT. Its protein is CASSESHVSGVGSTDTQYF.